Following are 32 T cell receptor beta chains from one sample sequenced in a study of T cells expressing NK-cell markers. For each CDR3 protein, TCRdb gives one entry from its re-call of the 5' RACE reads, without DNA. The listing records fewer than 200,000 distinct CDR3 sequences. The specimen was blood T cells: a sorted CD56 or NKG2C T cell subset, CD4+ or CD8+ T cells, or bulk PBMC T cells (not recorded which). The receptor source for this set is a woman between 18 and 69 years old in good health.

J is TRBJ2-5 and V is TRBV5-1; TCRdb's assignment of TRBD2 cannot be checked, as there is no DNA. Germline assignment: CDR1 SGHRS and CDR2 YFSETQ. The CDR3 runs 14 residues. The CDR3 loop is CASSSAGAEETQYF.

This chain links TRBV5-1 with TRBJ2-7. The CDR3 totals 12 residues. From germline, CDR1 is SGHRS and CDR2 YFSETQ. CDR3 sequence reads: CASSYDSYEQYF.

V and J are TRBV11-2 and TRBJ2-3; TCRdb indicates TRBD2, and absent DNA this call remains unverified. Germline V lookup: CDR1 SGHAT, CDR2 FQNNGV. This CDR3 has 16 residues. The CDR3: CASSLQYGTSGIMQYF.

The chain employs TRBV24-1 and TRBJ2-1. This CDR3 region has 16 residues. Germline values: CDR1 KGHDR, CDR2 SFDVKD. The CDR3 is CATSDQAGGSYNEQFF.

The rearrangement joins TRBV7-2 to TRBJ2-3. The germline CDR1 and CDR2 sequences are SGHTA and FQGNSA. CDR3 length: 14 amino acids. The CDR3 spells CASRQNWGTDTQYF.

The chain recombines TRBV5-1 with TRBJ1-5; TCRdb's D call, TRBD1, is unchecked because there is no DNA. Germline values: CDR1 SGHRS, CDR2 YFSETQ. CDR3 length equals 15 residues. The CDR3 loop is CASSLQGGRGAPQHF. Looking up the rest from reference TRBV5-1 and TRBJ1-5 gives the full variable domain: KAGVTQTPRYLIKTRGQQVTLSCSPISGHRSVSWYQQTPGQGLQFLFEYFSETQRNKGNFPGRFSGRQFSNSRSEMNVSTLELGDSALYLCASSLQGGRGAPQHFGDGTRLSIL.

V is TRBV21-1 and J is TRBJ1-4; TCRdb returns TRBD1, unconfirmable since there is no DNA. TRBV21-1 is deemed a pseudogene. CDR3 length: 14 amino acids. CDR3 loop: CASSGRTRGEKLFF.

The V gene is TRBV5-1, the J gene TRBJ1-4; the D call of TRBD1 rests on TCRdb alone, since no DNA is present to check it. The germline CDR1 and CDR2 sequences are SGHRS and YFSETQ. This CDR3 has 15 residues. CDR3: CASSRGQGQDEKLFF.

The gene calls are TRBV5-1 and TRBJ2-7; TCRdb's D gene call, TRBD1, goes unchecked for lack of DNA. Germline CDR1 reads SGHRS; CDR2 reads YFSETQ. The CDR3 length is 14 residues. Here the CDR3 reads CASSLGGQGTEQYF.

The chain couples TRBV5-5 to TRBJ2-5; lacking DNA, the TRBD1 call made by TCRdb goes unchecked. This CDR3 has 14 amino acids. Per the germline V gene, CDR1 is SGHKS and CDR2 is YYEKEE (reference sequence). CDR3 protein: CASSWGQGGETQYF.

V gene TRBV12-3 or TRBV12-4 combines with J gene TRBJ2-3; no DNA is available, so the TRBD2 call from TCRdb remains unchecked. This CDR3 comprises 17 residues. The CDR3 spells CASSQRAGGVSTDTQYF.

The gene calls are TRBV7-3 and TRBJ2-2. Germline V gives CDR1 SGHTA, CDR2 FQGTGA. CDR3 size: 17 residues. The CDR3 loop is CASSLLSRVGLAGELFF.

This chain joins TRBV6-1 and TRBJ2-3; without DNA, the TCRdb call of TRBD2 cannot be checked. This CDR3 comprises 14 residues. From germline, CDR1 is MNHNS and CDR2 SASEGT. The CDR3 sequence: CASRLAGSTDTQYF.

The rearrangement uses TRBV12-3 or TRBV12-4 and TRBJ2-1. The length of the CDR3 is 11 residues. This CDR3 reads CASSLNNEQFF.

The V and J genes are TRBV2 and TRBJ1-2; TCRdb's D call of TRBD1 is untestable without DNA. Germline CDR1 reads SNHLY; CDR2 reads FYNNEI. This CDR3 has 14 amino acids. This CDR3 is CASIRGQGNYGYTF.

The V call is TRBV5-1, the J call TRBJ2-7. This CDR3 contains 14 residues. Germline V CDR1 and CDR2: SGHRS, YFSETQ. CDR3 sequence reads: CASSLAGVPYEQYF.

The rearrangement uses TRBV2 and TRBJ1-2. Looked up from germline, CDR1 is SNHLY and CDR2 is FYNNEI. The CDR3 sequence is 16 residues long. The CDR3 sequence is CASSELGSLRDYGYTF.

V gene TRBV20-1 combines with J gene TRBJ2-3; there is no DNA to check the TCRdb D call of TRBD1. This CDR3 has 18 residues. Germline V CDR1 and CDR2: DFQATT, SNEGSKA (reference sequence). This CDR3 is CSARDSGSRSLTGDTQYF.

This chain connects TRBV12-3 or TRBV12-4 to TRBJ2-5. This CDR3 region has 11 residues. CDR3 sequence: CASSASKTQYF.

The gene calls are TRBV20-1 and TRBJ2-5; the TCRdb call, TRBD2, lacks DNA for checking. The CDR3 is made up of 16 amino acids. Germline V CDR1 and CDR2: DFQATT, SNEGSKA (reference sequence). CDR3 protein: CSARDHRREGRETQYF.

The CDR3 reads CSGLQDLNTEAFF. V gene TRBV29-1 combines with J gene TRBJ1-1. Germline V gene lookup returns CDR1 SQVTM and CDR2 ANQGSEA. The CDR3 length is 13 residues.

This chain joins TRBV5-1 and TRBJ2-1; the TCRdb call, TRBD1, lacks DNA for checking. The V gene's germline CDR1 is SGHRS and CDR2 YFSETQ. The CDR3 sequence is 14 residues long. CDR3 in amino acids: CASSLASEARGEFF.

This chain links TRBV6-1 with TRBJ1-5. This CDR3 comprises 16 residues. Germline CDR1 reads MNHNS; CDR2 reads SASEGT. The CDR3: CASRPRTVYSNQPQHF.

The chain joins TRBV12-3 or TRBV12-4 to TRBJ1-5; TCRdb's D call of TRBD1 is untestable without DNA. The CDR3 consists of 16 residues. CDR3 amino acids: CASSFAGRYSNQPQHF.

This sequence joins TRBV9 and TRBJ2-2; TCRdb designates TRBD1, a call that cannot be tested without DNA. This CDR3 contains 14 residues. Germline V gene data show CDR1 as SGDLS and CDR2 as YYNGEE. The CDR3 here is CASSARYRAGELFF.

CDR3 in amino acids: CASSPLVGTNNPNEQFF. The chain couples TRBV5-1 to TRBJ2-1; the D call from TCRdb, TRBD2, cannot be confirmed without DNA. From germline, CDR1 is SGHRS and CDR2 YFSETQ. The length of the CDR3 is 17 residues.

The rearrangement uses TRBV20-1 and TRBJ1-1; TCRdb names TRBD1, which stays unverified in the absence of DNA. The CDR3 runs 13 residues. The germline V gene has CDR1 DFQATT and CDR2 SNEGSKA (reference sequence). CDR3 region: CSANRQSRAEAFF.

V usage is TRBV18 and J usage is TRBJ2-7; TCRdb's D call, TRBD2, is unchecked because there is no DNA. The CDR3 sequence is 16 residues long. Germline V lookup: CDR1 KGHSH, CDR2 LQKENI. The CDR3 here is CASSGTSGGLIYEQYF.

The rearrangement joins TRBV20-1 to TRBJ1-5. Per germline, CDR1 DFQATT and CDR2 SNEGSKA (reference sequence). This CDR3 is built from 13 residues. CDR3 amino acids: CSASTGSLQPQHF.

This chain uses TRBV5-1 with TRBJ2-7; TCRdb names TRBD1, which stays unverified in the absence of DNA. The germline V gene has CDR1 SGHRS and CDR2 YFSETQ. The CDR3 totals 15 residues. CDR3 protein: CASSLLSGAGYEQYF.

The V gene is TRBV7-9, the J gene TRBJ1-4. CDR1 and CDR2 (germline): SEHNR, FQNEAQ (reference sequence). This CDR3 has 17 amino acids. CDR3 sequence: CASSSYERGRLNEKLFF.

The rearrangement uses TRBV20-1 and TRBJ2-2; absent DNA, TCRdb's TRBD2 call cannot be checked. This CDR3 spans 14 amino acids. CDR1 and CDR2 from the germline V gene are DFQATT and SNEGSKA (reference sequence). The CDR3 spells CSASASGSPGELFF.